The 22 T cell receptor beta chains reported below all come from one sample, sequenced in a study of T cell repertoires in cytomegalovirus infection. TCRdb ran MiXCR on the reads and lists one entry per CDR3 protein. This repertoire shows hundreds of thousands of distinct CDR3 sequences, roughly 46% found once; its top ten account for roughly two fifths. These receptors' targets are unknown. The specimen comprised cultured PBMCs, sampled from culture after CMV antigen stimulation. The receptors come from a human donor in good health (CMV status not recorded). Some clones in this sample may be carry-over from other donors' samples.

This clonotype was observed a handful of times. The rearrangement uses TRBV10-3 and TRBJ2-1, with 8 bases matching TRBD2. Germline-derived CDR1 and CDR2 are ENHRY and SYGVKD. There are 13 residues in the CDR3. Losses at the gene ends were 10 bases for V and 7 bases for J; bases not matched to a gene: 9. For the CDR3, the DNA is TGTGCCAACCAGGCGGGACTAGTGAATGAGCAGTTCTTC. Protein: CANQAGLVNEQFF.

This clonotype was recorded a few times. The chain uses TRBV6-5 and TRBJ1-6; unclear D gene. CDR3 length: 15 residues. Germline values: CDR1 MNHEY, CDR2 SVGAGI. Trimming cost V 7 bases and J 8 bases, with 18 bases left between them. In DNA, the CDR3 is TGTGCCAGCACCCTCAGAACGATTTTTGATTCACCCCTCCACTTT. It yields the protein CASTLRTIFDSPLHF.

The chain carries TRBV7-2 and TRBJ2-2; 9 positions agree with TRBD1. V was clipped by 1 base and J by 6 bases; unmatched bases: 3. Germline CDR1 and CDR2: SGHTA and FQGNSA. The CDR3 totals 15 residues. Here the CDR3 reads CASSLETGGPGELFF. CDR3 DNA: TGTGCCAGCAGCTTAGAAACAGGGGGCCCCGGGGAGCTGTTTTTT.

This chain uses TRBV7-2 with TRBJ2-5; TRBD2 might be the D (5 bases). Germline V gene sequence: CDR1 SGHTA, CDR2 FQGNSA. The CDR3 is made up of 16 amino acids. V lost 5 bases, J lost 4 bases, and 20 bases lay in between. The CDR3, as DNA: TGTGCCAGCAGCCCCCCCCGCCTAGCCGGGGTAGAGACCCAGTACTTC. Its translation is CASSPPRLAGVETQYF.

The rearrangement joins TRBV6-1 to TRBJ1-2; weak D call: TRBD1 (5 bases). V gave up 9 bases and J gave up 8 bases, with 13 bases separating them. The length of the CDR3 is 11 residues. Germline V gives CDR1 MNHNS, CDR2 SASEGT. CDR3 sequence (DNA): TGTGCCAGTTCCTGGGGGGTGGGCTACACCTTC. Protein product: CASSWGVGYTF.

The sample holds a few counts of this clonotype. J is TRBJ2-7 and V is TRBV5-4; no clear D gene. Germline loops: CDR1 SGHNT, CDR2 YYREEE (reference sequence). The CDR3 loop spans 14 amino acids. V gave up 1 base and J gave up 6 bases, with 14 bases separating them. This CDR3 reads CASSLPGRLSEQYF. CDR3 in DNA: TGTGCCAGCAGCTTGCCCGGGCGGCTGTCCGAGCAGTACTTC.

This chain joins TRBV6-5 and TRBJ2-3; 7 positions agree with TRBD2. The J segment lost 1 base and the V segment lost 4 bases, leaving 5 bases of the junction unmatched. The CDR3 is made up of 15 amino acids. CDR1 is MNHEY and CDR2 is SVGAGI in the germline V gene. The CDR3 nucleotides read TGTGCCAGCAGTTCCCATACTAGCGGCACAGATACGCAGTATTTT. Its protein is CASSSHTSGTDTQYF.

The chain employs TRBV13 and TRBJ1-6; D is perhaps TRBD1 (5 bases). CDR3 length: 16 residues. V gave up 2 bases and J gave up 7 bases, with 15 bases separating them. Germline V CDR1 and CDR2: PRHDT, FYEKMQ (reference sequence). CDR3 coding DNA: TGTGCCAGCAGCTTACCCGGGGGTGACGGCAATTCACCCCTCCACTTT. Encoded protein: CASSLPGGDGNSPLHF.

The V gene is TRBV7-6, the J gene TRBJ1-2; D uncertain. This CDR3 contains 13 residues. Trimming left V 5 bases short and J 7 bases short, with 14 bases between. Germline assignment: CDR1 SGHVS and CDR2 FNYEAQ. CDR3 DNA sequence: TGTGCCAGCAGCGCCCAGGAGGGAATTGGCTACACCTTC. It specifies CASSAQEGIGYTF.

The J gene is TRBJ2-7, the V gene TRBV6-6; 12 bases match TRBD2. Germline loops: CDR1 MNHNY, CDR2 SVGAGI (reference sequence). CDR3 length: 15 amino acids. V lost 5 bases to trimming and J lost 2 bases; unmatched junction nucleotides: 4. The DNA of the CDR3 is TGTGCCAGCAGTCGACTAGCGGGAGAGCCCTACGAGCAGTACTTC. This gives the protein CASSRLAGEPYEQYF.

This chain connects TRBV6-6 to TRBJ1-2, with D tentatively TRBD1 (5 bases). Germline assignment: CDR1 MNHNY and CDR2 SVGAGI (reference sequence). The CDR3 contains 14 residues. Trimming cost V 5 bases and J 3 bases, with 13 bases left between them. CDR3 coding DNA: TGTGCCAGCAGTGCCCCGGGACGGGACTATGGCTACACCTTC. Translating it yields CASSAPGRDYGYTF.

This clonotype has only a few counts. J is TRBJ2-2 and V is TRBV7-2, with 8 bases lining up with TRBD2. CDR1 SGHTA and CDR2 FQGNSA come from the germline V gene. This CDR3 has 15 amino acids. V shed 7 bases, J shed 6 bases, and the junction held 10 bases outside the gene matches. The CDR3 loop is CASNLAAGGAGELFF. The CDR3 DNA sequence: TGTGCCAGCAACCTAGCGGCGGGGGGTGCCGGGGAGCTGTTTTTT.

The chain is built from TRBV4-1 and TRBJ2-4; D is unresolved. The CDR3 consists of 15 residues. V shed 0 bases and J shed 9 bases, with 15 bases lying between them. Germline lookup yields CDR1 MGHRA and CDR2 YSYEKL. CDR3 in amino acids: CASSQDPTLGSIQYF. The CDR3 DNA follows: TGCGCCAGCAGCCAAGACCCCACGCTAGGATCCATTCAGTACTTC.

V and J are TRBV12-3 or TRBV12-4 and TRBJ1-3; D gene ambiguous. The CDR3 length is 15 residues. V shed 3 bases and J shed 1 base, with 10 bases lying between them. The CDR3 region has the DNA TGTGCCAGCAGTTTCCCAATGGAGTCTGGAAACACCATATATTTT. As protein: CASSFPMESGNTIYF.

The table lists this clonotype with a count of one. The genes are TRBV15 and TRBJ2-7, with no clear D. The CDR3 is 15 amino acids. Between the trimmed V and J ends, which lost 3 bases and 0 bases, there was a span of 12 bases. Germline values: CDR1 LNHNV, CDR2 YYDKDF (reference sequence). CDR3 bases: TGTGCCACCAGCAGTGTCTTGGAAACCTCCTACGAGCAGTACTTC. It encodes CATSSVLETSYEQYF.

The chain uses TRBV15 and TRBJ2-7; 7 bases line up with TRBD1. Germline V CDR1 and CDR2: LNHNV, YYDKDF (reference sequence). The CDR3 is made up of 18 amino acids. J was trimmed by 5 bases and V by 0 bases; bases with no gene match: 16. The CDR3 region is CATSRDPGTELSSNEQYF. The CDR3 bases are TGTGCCACCAGCAGAGACCCCGGGACAGAACTAAGTTCCAACGAGCAGTACTTC.

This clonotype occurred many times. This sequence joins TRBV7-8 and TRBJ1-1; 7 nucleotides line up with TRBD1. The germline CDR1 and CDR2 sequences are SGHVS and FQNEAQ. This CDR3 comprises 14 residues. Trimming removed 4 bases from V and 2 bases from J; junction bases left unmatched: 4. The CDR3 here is CASSSRDSNTEAFF. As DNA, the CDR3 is TGTGCCAGCAGCTCGCGGGACAGCAACACTGAAGCTTTCTTT. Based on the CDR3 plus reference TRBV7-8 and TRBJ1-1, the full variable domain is GAGVSQSPRYKVAKRGQDVALRCDPISGHVSLFWYQQALGQGPEFLTYFQNEAQLDKSGLPSDRFFAERPEGSVSTLKIQRTQQEDSAVYLCASSSRDSNTEAFFGQGTRLTVV.

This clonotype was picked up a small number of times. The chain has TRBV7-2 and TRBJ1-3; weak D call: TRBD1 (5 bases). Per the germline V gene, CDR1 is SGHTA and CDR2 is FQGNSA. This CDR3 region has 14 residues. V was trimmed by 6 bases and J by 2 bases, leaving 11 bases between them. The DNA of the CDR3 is TGTGCCAGCAGGTCCGGGGGAGCTGGAAACACCATATATTTT. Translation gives CASRSGGAGNTIYF.

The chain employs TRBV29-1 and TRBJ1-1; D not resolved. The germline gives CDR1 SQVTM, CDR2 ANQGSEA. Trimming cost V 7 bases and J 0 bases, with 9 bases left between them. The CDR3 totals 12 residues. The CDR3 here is CSGRAMNTEAFF. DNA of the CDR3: TGCAGCGGGCGGGCAATGAACACTGAAGCTTTCTTT.

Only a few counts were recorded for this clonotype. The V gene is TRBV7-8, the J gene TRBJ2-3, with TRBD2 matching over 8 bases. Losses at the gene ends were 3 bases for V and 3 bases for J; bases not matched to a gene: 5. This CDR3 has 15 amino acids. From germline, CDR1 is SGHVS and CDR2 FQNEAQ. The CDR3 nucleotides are TGTGCCAGCAGCTTTTTGGCGGGAGGAACAGATACGCAGTATTTT. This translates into CASSFLAGGTDTQYF. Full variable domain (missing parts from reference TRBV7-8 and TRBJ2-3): GAGVSQSPRYKVAKRGQDVALRCDPISGHVSLFWYQQALGQGPEFLTYFQNEAQLDKSGLPSDRFFAERPEGSVSTLKIQRTQQEDSAVYLCASSFLAGGTDTQYFGPGTRLTVL.

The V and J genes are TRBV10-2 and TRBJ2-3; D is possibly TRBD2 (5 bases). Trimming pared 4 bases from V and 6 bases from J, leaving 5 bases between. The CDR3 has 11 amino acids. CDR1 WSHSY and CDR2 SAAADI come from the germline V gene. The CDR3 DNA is TGCGCCAGCAGTGGGAGGGATACGCAGTATTTT. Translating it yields CASSGRDTQYF.

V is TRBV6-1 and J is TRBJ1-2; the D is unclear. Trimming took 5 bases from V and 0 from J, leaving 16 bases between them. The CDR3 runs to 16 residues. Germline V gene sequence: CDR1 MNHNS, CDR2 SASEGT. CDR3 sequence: CASSQIWTDTNYGYTF. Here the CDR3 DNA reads TGTGCCAGCAGTCAAATTTGGACGGATACTAACTATGGCTACACCTTC.